This T cell receptor (beta chain) emerged from a study of CD8 T cells in Susac syndrome. An amount of RNA that ranged from 0.5 to 1 ug was reverse transcribed with random hexamers. TCRdb ran MiXCR on the immunoSEQ multiplex PCR reads and lists one entry per CDR3 protein. The data hold about 22,000 distinct CDR3 sequences, with about 92% observed a single time. This CDR3 contains 14 residues. Trimming stripped 4 bases from V and 2 bases from J, with 12 bases between. Germline-derived CDR1 and CDR2 are SEHNR and FQNEAQ (reference sequence). The sample consisted of CD8+ T cells from PBMCs. V is TRBV7-9 and J is TRBJ2-7, with D possibly matching TRBD1 (5 bases). This TCR derives from a human donor in good health. The CDR3 loop reads CASSSRDWTYEQYF. The CDR3 nucleotides read TGTGCCAGCAGCTCCAGGGATTGGACCTACGAGCAGTACTTC. Full variable domain (outside the CDR3, taken from reference TRBV7-9 and TRBJ2-7): DTGVSQNPRHKITKRGQNVTFRCDPISEHNRLYWYRQTLGQGPEFLTYFQNEAQLEKSRLLSDRFSAERPKGSFSTLEIQRTEQGDSAMYLCASSSRDWTYEQYFGPGTRLTVT.